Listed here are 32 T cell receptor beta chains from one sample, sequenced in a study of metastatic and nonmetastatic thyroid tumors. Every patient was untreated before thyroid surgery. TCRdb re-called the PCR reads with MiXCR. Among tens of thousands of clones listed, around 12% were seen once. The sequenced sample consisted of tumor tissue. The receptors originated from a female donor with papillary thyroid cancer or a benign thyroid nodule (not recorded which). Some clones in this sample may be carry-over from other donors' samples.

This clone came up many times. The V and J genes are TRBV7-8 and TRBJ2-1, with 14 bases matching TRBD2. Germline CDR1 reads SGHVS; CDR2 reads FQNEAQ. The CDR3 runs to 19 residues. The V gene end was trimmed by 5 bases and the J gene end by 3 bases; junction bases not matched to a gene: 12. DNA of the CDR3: TGTGCCAGCAGCACGGGACTAGCGGGAGAATCCGCATTCTACAATGAGCAGTTCTTC. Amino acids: CASSTGLAGESAFYNEQFF.

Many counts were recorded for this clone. CDR3 region: CASSLGLSGRSGGRVGEQYF. DNA for the CDR3: TGTGCCAGCAGCTTAGGGTTAAGTGGGAGGTCCGGGGGGCGGGTTGGCGAGCAGTACTTC. The chain links TRBV7-8 to TRBJ2-7, with D tentatively TRBD2 (7 bases). Deletions cut 1 base from V and 6 bases from J, with 31 bases between. This CDR3 contains 20 residues. The germline V gene encodes CDR1 SGHVS and CDR2 FQNEAQ.

The CDR3 region is CASSQGVYQPQHF. CDR3 bases: TGCGCCAGCAGCCAAGGAGTATATCAGCCCCAGCATTTT. The V gene is TRBV4-1, the J gene TRBJ1-5; D is undetermined. The CDR3 consists of 13 residues. Germline CDR1 MGHRA, CDR2 YSYEKL. Trimming took off 1 base at V and 5 bases at J, with 6 bases between the two ends.

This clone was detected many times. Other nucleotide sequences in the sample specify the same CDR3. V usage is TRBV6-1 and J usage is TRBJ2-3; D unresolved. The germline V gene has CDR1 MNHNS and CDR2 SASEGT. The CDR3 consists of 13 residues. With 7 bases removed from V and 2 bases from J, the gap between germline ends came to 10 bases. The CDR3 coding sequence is TGTGCCAGCACGCCGGATAACACAGATACGCAGTATTTT. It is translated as CASTPDNTDTQYF.

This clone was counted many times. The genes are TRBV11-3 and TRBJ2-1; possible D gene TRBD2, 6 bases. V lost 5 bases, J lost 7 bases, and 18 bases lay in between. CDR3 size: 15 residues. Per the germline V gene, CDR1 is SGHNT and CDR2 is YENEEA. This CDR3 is CASSPWGESGNEQFF. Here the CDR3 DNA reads TGTGCCAGCAGCCCTTGGGGGGAGTCGGGTAATGAGCAGTTCTTC.

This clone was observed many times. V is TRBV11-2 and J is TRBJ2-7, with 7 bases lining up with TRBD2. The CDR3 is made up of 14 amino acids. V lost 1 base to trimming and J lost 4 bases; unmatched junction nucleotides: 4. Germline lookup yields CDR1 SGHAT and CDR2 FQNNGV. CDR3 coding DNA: TGTGCCAGCAGCTTAGCGGGAGGATATTACGAGCAGTACTTC. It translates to CASSLAGGYYEQYF.

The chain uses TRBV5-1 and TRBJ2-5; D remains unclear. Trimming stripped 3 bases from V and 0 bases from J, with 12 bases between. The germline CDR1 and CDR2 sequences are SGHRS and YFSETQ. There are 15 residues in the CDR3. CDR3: CASSSHHVNQETQYF. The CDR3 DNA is TGCGCCAGCAGCTCCCATCACGTGAACCAAGAGACCCAGTACTTC.

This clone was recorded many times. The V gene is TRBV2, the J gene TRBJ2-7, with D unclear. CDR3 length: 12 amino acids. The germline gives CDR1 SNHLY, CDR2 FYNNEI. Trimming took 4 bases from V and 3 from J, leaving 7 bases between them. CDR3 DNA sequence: TGTGCCAGCAGTGGGACGGGCTACGAGCAGTACTTC. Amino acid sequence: CASSGTGYEQYF.

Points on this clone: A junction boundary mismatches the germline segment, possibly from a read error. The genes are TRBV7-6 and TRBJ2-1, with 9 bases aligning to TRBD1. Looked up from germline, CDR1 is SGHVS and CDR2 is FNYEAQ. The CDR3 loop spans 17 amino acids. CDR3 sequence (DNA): TGTGCCAGCAGCCCCTGGACAGGGGACATCTCCTACGATGAGCAGTTCTTC. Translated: CASSPWTGDISYDEQFF.

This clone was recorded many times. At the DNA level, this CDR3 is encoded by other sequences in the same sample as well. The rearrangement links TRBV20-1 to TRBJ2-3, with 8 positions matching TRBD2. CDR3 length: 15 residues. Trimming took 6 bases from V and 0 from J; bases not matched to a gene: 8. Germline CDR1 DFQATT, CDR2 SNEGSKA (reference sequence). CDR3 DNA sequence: TGCAGTGCCCCCGGGACTAGGTCTAGCACAGATACGCAGTATTTT. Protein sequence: CSAPGTRSSTDTQYF.

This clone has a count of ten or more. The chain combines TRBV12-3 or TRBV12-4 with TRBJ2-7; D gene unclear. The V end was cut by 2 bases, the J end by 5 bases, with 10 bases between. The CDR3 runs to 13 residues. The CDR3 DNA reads TGTGCCAGCAGTTTAAGAGGACCCCACGAGCAGTACTTC. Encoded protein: CASSLRGPHEQYF.

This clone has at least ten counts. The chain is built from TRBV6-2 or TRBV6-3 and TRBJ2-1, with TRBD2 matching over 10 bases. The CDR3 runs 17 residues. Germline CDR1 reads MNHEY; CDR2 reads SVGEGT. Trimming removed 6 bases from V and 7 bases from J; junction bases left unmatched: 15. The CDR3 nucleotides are TGTGCCAGCAGCCAGAGAGCGGGAGGGCGTCTCTGGAATGAGCAGTTCTTC. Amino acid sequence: CASSQRAGGRLWNEQFF.

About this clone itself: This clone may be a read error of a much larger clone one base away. Written as DNA, the CDR3 is TGCGCCAGCAGCTGGCTGGGGGGGCCCCAGGATACCCAGTACTTC. It is translated as CASSWLGGPQDTQYF. The genes are TRBV5-1 and TRBJ2-5, with TRBD2 as a possible D gene (7 bases). The CDR3 runs 15 residues. Germline CDR1 reads SGHRS; CDR2 reads YFSETQ. V was trimmed by 3 bases and J by 8 bases, leaving 20 bases between them.

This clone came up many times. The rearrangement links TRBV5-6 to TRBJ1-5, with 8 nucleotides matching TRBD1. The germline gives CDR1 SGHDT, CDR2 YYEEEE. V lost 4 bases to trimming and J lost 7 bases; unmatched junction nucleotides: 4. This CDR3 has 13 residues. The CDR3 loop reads CASSADRDQPQHF. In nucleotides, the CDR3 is TGTGCCAGCAGCGCGGACAGGGACCAGCCCCAGCATTTT.

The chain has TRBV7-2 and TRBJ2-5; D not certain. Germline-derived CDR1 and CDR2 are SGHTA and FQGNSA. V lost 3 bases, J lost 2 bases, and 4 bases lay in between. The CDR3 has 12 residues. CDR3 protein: CASSLTQETQYF. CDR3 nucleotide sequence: TGTGCCAGCAGCTTGACACAAGAGACCCAGTACTTC.

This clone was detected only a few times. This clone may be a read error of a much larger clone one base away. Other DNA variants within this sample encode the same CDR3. This CDR3 reads CASSSSRGTGELFF. The CDR3 DNA reads as TGTGCCAGCAGTTCCTCGCGAGGTACCGGGGAGCTGTTTTTT. The genes are TRBV12-3 or TRBV12-4 and TRBJ2-2; D gene unclear. The CDR3 sequence is 14 residues long. The germline V and J ends were trimmed by 4 bases and 5 bases, with 11 bases remaining between them.

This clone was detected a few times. The CDR3 loop is CAISLRRTGSTEAFF. The CDR3 DNA follows: TGTGCCATCAGCCTGCGGAGGACGGGGAGCACTGAAGCTTTCTTT. The chain links TRBV12-3 or TRBV12-4 to TRBJ1-1; D not certain. The V end lost 10 bases, the J end lost 4 bases, and 22 bases lay between the germline ends. The CDR3 consists of 15 residues.

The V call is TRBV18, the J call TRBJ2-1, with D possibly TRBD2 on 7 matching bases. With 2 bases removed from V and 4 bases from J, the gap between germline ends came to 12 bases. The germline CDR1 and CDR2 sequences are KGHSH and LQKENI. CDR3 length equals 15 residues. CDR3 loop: CASSPGGARYNEQFF. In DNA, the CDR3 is TGTGCCAGCTCACCAGGGGGGGCTCGGTACAATGAGCAGTTCTTC.

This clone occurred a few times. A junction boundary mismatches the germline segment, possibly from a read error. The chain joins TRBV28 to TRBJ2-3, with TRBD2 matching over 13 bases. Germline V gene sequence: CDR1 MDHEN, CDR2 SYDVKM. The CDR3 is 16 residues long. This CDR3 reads CASSSGLAGVQDTKYF. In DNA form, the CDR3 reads TGTGCCAGCAGTTCAGGACTAGCGGGAGTTCAAGATACGAAGTATTTT.

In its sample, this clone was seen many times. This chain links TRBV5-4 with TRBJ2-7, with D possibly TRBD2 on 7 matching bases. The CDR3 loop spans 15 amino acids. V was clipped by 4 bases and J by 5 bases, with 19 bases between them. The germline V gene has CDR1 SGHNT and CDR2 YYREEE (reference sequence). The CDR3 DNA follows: TGTGCCAGCAGCCCGTGGGGGGGGCAGGACCACGAGCAGTACTTC. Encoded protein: CASSPWGGQDHEQYF.

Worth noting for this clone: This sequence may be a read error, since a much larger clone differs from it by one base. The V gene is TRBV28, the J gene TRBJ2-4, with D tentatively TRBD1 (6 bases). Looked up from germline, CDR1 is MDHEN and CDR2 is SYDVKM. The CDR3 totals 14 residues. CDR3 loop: CASEQGMAKNIKYF. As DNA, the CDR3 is TGTGCCAGCGAACAGGGAATGGCCAAAAACATTAAGTACTTC.

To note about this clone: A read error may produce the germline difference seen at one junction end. The CDR3: CASSYRFTEASF. The CDR3 DNA is TGTGCCAGCAGCTACAGGTTCACTGAAGCTTCCTTT. The chain employs TRBV11-3 and TRBJ1-1, with D maybe TRBD1 (5 bases). The CDR3 has 12 residues. CDR1 and CDR2 from the germline V gene are SGHNT and YENEEA.

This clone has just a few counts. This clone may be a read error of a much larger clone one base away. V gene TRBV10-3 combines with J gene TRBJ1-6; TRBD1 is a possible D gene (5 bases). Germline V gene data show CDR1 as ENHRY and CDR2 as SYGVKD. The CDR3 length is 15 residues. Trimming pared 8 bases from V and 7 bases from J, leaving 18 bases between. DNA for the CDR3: TGTGCCATCGGCGTCGGCCCCTCAGGGAATTCACCCCTCCACTTT. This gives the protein CAIGVGPSGNSPLHF.

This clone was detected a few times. Written as DNA, the CDR3 is TGCAGTGCTCGAACCGGACAGTCCTTCAACACCGGGGAGCTGTTTTTT. This gives the protein CSARTGQSFNTGELFF. J is TRBJ2-2 and V is TRBV20-1; possibly TRBD1 for D (6 bases). V dropped 5 bases and J dropped 2 bases, with 18 bases sitting between them. The CDR3 is made up of 16 amino acids. Germline loops: CDR1 DFQATT, CDR2 SNEGSKA (reference sequence).

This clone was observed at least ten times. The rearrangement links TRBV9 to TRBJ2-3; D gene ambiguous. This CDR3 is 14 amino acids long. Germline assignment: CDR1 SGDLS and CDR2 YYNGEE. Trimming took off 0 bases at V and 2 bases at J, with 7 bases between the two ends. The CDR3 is CASSVAPDTDTQYF. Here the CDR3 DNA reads TGTGCCAGCAGCGTAGCCCCGGACACAGATACGCAGTATTTT. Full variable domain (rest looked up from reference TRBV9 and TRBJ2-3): DSGVTQTPKHLITATGQRVTLRCSPRSGDLSVYWYQQSLDQGLQFLIQYYNGEERAKGNILERFSAQQFPDLHSELNLSSLELGDSALYFCASSVAPDTDTQYFGPGTRLTVL.

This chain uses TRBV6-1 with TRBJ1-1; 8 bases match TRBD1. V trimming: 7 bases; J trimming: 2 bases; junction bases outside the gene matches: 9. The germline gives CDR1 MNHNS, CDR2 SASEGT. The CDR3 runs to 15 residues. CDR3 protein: CASTAGQGRNTEAFF. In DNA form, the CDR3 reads TGTGCCAGCACCGCCGGACAGGGTAGAAACACTGAAGCTTTCTTT.

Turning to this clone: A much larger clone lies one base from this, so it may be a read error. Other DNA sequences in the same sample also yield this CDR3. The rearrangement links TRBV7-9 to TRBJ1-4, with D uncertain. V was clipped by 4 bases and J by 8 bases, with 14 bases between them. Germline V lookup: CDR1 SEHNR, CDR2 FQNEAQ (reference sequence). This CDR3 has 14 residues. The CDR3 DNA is TGTGCCAGCAGCTCCCCTACGGGAGCCGAAAAACTGTTTTTT. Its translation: CASSSPTGAEKLFF.

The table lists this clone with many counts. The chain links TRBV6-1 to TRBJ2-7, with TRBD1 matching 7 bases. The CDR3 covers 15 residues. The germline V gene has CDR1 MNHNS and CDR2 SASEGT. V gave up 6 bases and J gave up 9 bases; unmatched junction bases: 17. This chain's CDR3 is CASSPAGTGAVWQYF. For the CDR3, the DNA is TGTGCCAGCAGCCCCGCCGGTACAGGGGCCGTTTGGCAGTACTTC.

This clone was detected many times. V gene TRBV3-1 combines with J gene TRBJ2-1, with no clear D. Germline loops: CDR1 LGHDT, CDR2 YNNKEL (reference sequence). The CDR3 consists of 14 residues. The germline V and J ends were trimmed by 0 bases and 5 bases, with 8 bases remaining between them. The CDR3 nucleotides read TGTGCCAGCAGCCAAGATTTGCGCCACAATGAGCAGTTCTTC. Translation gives CASSQDLRHNEQFF.

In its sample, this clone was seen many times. This CDR3 reads CASSATGEGDIQYF. CDR3 DNA sequence: TGCGCCAGCAGTGCCACAGGGGAGGGGGACATTCAGTACTTC. This chain connects TRBV10-1 to TRBJ2-4; the D call may be TRBD1 or TRBD2 (7 bases each). The length of the CDR3 is 14 residues. V shed 4 bases and J shed 8 bases, with 15 bases lying between them. Germline CDR1 is WNHNN and CDR2 is SYGVQD (reference sequence).

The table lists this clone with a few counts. The CDR3 here is CSAREAGAHNEQFF. Written as DNA, the CDR3 is TGCAGTGCTAGAGAAGCAGGGGCCCACAATGAGCAGTTCTTC. The chain combines TRBV20-1 with TRBJ2-1; D is possibly TRBD1 (6 bases). CDR3 size: 14 residues. Trimming took 0 bases from V and 5 from J, leaving 11 bases between them. Germline V CDR1 and CDR2: DFQATT, SNEGSKA (reference sequence).

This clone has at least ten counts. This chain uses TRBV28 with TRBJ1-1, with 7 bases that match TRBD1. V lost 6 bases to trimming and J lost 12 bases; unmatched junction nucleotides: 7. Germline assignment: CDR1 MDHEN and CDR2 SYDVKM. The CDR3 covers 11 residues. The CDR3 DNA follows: TGTGCCAGCAGATACAGGGGAGGGACTTTCTTT. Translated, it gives CASRYRGGTFF.